This T cell receptor beta chain was captured by sequencing in a study of T cell responses to AZD1222 COVID-19 vaccine. General study findings and limits: Only a handful of AZD1222 recipients tested seropositive at baseline. Distributed over spike, vaccine-associated CD4 TCRs predominated at 160-218 and 743-854.

CDR3 length: 14 residues. Trimming stripped 4 bases from V and 4 bases from J, with 13 bases between. Germline V gives CDR1 LGHDT, CDR2 YNNKEL (reference sequence). With regard to this clone: Its antigen is still unknown.

Measured with immunoSEQ multiplex PCR; TCRdb has only the in-frame clones, and not every one. The table includes approximately 100,000 clones, about nine tenths detected once. This receptor was obtained from an adult who received the MenACWY meningococcal vaccine as a control. Sequencing used peripheral blood, obtained 28 days after the second dose of the MenACWY control vaccine. The chain links TRBV3-1 (or the pseudogene TRBV3-2) to TRBJ2-5, with D tentatively TRBD2 (6 bases). In DNA form, the CDR3 reads TGTGCCAGCAGCCTTGGGACTCTCATAGAGACCCAGTACTTC. Its translation: CASSLGTLIETQYF.